This TCR beta chain was retrieved from a study of CD8 T cells in Susac syndrome. Random hexamers were used to reverse transcribe roughly 0.45 to 1 ug of RNA. TCRdb recomputed calls from the immunoSEQ multiplex PCR reads with MiXCR, one row per CDR3 protein. The table lists about 53,000 distinct CDR3 sequences, approximately 95% of them singletons. The germline CDR1 and CDR2 sequences are SNHLY and FYNNEI. The CDR3 sequence is 14 residues long. The V end lost 2 bases, the J end lost 2 bases, and 10 bases lay between the germline ends. Sequencing was performed on CD8+ T cells from PBMCs. The chain joins TRBV2 to TRBJ2-7; a possible D gene is TRBD1 (5 bases). The sequence was collected from a human donor with Susac syndrome. DNA for the CDR3: TGTGCCAGCAGTGAAAAGGGGCAGACCTACGAGCAGTACTTC. The encoded protein is CASSEKGQTYEQYF.